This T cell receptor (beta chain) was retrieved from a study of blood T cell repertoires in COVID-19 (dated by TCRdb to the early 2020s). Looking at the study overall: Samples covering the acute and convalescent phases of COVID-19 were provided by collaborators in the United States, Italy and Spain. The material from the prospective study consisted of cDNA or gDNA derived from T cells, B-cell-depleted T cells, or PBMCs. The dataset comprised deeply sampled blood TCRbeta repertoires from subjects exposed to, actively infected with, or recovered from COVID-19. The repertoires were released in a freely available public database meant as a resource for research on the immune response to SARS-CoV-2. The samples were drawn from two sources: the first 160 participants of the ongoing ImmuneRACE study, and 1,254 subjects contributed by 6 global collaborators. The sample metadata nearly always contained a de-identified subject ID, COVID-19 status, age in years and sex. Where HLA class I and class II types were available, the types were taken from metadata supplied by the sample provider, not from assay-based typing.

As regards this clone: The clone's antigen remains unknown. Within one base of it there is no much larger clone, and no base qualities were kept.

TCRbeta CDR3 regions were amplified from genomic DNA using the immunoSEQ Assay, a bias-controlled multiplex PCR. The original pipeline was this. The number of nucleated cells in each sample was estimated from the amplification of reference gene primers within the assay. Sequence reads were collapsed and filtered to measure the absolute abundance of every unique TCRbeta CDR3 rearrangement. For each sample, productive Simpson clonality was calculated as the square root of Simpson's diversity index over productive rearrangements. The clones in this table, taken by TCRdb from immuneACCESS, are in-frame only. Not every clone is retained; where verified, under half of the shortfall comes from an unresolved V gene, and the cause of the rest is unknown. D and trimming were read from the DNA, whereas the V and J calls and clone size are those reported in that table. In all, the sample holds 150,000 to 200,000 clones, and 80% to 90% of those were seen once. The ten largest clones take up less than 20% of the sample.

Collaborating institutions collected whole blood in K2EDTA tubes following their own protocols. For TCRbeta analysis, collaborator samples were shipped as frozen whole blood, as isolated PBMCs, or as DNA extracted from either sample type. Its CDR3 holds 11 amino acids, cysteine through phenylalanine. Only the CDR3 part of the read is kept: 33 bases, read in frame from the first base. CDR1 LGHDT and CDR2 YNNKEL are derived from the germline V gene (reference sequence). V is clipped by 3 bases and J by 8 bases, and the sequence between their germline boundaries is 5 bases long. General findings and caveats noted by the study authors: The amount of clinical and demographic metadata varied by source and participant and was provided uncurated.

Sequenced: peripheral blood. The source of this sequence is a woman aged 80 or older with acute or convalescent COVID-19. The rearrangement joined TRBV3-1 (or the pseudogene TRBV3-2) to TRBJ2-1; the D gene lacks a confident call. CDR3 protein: CASSQQDEQFF. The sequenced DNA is TGTGCCAGCAGCCAGCAGGATGAGCAGTTCTTC.